Detailed here is one T cell receptor beta chain. The sort gate was single viable CD3+CD4+CD8-CD45RO+ cells for memory CD4+ T cells. Data came from immunoSEQ multiplex PCR; TCRdb stores just in-frame clones and leaves some out. Here the sample spans over 50,000 clones, roughly 79% being singletons. This sample is part of a study of memory CD4+ T cells and cytomegalovirus serostatus. This receptor was obtained from an adult in good health and CMV-seronegative. Material: memory CD4+ T cells from blood.

CDR3 DNA: TGTGCCAGCAGCGCCGGACAGCACCAAGAGACCCAGTACTTC. Protein sequence: CASSAGQHQETQYF. The chain employs TRBV6-1 and TRBJ2-5, with a tentative D call TRBD1 (6 bases). Trimming stripped 6 bases from V and 0 bases from J, with 11 bases between. Germline CDR1 MNHNS, CDR2 SASEGT. This CDR3 region has 14 residues.